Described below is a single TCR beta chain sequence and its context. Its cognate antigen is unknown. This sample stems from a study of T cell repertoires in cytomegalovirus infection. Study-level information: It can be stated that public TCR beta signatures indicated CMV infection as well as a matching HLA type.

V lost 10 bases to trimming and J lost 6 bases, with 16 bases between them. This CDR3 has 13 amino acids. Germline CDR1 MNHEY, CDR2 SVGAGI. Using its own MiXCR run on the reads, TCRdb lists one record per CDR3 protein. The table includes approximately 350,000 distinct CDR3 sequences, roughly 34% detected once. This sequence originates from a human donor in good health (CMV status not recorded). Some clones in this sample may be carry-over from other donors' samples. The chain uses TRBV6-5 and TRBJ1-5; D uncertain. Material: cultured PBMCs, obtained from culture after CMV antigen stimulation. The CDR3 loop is CATTRMRGQPQHF. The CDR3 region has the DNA TGTGCCACCACCAGGATGAGAGGTCAGCCCCAGCATTTT.